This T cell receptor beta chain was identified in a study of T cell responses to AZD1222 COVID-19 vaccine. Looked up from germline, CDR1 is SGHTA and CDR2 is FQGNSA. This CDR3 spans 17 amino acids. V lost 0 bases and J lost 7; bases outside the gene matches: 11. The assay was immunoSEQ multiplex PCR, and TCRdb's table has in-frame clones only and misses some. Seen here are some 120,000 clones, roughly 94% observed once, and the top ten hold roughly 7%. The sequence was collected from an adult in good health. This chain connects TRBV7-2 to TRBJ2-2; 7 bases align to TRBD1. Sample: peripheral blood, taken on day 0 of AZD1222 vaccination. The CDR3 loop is CASSLALNRGPNGELFF. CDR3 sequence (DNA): TGTGCCAGCAGCTTAGCCCTGAACAGGGGTCCAAACGGGGAGCTGTTTTTT.